This TCR beta chain was profiled in a study of Graves' ophthalmopathy and Graves' hyperthyroidism. This clonotype has more than one count but fewer than ten. CDR3 regions of TCR beta were amplified from RNA transcripts. HTBI primers served in a first-round RT-PCR, which a second-round multiplex PCR followed. TCRdb recomputed calls from the multiplex PCR reads with MiXCR, one row per CDR3 protein. The data hold 300,000 or so distinct CDR3 sequences, with roughly 16% observed a single time. The CDR3 consists of 18 residues. The germline V gene has CDR1 MGHRA and CDR2 YSYEKL. Trimming removed 2 bases from V and 1 base from J, with 17 bases in between.

J is TRBJ2-2 and V is TRBV4-1, with D possibly being TRBD1 (6 bases). Sequencing input: peripheral blood. The clonotype originates from an adult man with Graves' ophthalmopathy. The CDR3 sequence is CASSQPSTGFMNTGELFF. The CDR3 DNA sequence: TGCGCCAGCAGCCAACCATCCACAGGGTTTATGAACACCGGGGAGCTGTTTTTT.